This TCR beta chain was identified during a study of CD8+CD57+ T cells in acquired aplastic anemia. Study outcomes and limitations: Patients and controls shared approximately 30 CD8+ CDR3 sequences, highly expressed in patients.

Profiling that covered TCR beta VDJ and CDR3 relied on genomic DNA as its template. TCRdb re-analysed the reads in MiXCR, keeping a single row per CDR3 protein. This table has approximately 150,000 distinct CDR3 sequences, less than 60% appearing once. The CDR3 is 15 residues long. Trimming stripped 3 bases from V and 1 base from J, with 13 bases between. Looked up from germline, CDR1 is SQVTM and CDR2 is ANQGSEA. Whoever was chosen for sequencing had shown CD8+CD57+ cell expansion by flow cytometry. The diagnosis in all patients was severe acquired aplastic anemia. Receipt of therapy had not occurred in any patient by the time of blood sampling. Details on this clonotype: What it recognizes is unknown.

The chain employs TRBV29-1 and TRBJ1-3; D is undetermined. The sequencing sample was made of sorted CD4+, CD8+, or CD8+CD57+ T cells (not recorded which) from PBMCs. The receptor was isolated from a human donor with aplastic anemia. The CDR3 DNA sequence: TGCAGCGTTGATGTGGGGAGCTTGTCTGGAAACACCATATATTTT. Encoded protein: CSVDVGSLSGNTIYF.